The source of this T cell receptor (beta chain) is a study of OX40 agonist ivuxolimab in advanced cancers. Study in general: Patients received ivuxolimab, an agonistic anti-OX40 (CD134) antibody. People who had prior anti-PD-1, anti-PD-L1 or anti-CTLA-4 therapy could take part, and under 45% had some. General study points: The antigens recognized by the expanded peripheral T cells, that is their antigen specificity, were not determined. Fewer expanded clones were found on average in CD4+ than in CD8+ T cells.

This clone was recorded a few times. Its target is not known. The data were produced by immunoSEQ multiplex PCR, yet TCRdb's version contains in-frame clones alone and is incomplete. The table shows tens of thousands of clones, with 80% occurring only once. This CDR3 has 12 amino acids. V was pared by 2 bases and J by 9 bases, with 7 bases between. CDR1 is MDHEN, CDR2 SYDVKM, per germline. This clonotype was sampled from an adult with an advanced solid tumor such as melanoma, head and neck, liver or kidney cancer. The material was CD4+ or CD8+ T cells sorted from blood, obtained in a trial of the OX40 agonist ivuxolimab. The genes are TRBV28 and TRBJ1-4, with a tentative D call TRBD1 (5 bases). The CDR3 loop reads CASSLAGQKLFF. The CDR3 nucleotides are TGTGCCAGCAGTTTAGCGGGGCAAAAACTGTTTTTT.